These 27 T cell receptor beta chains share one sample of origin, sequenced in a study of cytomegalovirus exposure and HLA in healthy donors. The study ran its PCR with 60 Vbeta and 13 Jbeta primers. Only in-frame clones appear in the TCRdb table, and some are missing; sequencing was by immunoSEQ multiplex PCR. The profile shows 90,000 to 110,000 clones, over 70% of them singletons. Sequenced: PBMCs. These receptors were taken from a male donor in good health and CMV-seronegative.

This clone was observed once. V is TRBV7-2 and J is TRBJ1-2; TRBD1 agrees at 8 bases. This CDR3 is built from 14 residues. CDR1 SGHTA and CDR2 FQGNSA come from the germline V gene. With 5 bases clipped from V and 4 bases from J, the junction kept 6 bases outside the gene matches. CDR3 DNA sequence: TGTGCCAGCAGCGCGGACAGGGCTGGCTATGGCTACACCTTC. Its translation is CASSADRAGYGYTF.

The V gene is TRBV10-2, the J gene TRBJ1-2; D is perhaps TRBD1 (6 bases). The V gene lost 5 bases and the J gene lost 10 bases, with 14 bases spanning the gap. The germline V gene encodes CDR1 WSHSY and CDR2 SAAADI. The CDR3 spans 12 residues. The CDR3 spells CASSYARDNYTF. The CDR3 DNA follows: TGCGCCAGCAGTTACGCCCGGGACAACTACACCTTC.

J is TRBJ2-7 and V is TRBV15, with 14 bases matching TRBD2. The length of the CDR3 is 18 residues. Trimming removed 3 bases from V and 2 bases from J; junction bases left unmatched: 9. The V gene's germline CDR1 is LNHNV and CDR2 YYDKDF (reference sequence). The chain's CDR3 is CATSRGGLAGDKTYEQYF. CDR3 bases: TGTGCCACCAGCAGGGGGGGACTAGCGGGAGACAAGACCTACGAGCAGTACTTC. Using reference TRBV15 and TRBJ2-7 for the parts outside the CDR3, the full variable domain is DAMVIQNPRYQVTQFGKPVTLSCSQTLNHNVMYWYQQKSSQAPKLLFHYYDKDFNNEADTPDNFQSRRPNTSFCFLDIRSPGLGDTAMYLCATSRGGLAGDKTYEQYFGPGTRLTVT.

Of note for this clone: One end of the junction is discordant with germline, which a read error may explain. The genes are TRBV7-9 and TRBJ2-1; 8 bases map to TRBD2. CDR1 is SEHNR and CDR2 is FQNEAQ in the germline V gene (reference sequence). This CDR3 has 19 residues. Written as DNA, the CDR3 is TGTTCCAGCAACTATCTTTGGAGCGGGAGTGGCCACACCTACAATGAGCAGTTCTTC. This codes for CSSNYLWSGSGHTYNEQFF.

The CDR3 bases are TGTGCCAGCAGCTTAGACATTGGCGGGGATGAAAAACTGTTTTTT. Translated: CASSLDIGGDEKLFF. V is TRBV5-4 and J is TRBJ1-4; D remains ambiguous. Germline assignment: CDR1 SGHNT and CDR2 YYREEE (reference sequence). CDR3 size: 15 residues. The V and J ends lost 2 bases and 6 bases respectively, with 14 bases between them.

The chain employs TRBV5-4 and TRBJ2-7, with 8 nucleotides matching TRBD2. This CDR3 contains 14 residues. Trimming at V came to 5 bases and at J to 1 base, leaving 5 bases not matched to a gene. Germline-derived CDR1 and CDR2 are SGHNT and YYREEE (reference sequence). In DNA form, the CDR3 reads TGTGCCAGCAGAATAACTAGCGGTTCCTACGAGCAGTACTTC. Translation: CASRITSGSYEQYF.

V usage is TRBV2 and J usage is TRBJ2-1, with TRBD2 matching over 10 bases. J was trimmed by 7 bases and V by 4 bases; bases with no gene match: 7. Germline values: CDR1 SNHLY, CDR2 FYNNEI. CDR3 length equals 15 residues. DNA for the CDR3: TGTGCCAGCAGTGGAACTAGCGGGAAAGGGAATGAGCAGTTCTTC. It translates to CASSGTSGKGNEQFF.

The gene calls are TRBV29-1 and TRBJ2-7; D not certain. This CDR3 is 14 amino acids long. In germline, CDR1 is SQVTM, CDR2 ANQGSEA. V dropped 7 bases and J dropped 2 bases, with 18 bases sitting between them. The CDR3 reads CSAKVAAAAYEQYF. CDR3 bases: TGCAGCGCTAAAGTGGCGGCGGCCGCCTACGAGCAGTACTTC.

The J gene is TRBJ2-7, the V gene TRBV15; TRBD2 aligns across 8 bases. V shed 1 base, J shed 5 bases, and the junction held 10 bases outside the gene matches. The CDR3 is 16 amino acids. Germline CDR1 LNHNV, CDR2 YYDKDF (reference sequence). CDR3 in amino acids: CATSRVKAGGGNEQYF. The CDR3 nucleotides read TGTGCCACCAGCAGAGTGAAGGCGGGAGGTGGAAACGAGCAGTACTTC.

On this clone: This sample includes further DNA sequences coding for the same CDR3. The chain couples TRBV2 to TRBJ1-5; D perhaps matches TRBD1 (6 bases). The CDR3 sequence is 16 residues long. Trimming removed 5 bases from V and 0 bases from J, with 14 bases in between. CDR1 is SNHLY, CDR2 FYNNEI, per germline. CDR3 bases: TGTGCCAGCAGTTACCCGGGGGGGCCTAGCAATCAGCCCCAGCATTTT. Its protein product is CASSYPGGPSNQPQHF.

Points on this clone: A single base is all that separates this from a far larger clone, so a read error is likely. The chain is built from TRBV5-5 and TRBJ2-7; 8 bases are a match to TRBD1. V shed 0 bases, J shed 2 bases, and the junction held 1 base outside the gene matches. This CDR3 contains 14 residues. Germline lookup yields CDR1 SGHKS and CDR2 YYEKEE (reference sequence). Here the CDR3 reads CASSLGTGTYEQYF. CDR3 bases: TGTGCCAGCAGCTTGGGGACAGGGACCTACGAGCAGTACTTC.

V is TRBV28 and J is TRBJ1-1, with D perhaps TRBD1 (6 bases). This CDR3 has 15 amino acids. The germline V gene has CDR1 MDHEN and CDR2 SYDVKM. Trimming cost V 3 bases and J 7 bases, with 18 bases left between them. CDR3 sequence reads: CASSFPGTKAGEAFF. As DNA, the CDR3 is TGTGCCAGCAGTTTCCCCGGGACAAAGGCCGGTGAAGCTTTCTTT.

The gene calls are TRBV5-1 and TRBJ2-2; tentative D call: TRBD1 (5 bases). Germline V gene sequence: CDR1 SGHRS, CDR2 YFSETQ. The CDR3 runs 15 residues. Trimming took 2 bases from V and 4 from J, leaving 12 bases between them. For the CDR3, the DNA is TGCGCCAGCAGCTTTACGACAGAATTCACCGGGGAGCTGTTTTTT. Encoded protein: CASSFTTEFTGELFF. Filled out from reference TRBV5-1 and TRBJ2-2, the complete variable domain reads KAGVTQTPRYLIKTRGQQVTLSCSPISGHRSVSWYQQTPGQGLQFLFEYFSETQRNKGNFPGRFSGRQFSNSRSEMNVSTLELGDSALYLCASSFTTEFTGELFFGEGSRLTVL.

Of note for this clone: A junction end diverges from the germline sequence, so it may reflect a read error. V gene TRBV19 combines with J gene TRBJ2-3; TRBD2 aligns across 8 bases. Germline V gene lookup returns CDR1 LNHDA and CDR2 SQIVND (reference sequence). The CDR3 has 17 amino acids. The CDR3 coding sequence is TGTGCCAGTAGTATTGTGGGAACTAGCGGCAGCCCGGATACGCAGTGTTTT. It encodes CASSIVGTSGSPDTQCF.

In DNA form, the CDR3 reads TGTGCCAGCAACAAGCCAAAGAGTAGGAAGGGACAGGGGGCGGGGGAGACCCAGTACTTC. Protein sequence: CASNKPKSRKGQGAGETQYF. The V gene is TRBV21-1, the J gene TRBJ2-5; the table gives TRBD1 as D, unverified against the DNA. TRBV21-1 corresponds to a pseudogene. The CDR3 runs to 20 residues.

CDR3 in DNA: TGTGCCAGCAGTTTAACAGGGGCGGATTACACTGAAGCTTTCTTT. Its translation: CASSLTGADYTEAFF. The chain combines TRBV27 with TRBJ1-1, with 7 bases lining up with TRBD1. CDR1 and CDR2 from the germline V gene are MNHEY and SMNVEV (reference sequence). CDR3 length: 15 residues. The ends lost 2 bases at V and 3 bases at J; junction bases unmatched: 6.

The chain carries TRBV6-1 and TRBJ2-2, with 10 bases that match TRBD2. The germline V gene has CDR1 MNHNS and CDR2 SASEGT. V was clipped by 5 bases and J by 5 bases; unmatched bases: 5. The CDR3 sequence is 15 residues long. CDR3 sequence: CASSPGLAQTGELFF. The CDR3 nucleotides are TGTGCCAGCAGTCCGGGACTAGCGCAGACCGGGGAGCTGTTTTTT.

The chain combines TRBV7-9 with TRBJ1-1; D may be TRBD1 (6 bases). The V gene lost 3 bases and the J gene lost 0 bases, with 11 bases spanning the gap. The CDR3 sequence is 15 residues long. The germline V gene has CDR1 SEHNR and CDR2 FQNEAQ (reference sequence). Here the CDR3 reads CASSFEGGMNTEAFF. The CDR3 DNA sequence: TGTGCCAGCAGCTTCGAGGGGGGGATGAACACTGAAGCTTTCTTT.

The CDR3 loop reads CASSLAAGGTNTGELFF. The CDR3 DNA sequence: TGTGCCAGCAGCTTGGCCGCAGGGGGCACGAACACCGGGGAGCTGTTTTTT. The chain combines TRBV5-4 with TRBJ2-2; 8 positions agree with TRBD1. Unmatched junction bases numbered 4, after V lost 0 bases and J lost 0 bases. CDR3 length: 17 residues. CDR1 is SGHNT and CDR2 is YYREEE in the germline V gene (reference sequence).

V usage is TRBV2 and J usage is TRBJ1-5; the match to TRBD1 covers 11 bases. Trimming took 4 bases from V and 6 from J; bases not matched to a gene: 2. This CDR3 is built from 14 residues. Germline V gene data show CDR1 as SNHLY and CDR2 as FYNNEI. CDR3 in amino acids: CASSGGQGAQPQHF. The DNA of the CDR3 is TGTGCCAGCAGTGGAGGACAGGGGGCTCAGCCCCAGCATTTT.

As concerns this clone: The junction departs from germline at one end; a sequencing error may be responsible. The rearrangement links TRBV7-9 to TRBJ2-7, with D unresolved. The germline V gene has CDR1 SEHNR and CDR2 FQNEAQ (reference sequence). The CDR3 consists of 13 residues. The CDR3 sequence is CSSSLDGDYEQYF. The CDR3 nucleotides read TGTTCCAGCAGCTTAGACGGAGATTACGAGCAGTACTTC.

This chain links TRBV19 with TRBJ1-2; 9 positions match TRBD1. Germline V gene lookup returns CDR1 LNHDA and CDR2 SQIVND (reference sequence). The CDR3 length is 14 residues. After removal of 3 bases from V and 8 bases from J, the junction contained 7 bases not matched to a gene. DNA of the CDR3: TGTGCCAGTAGTATTGGACAGGGGATGGTAGGCTACACCTTC. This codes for CASSIGQGMVGYTF.

CDR3 protein: CASSLGLAGVDEQYF. CDR3 bases: TGTGCCAGCAGCTTGGGGCTAGCGGGAGTGGACGAGCAGTACTTC. The chain recombines TRBV7-3 with TRBJ2-7, with TRBD2 matching over 10 bases. The germline CDR1 and CDR2 sequences are SGHTA and FQGTGA. V lost 3 bases to trimming and J lost 5 bases; unmatched junction nucleotides: 7. This CDR3 contains 15 residues.

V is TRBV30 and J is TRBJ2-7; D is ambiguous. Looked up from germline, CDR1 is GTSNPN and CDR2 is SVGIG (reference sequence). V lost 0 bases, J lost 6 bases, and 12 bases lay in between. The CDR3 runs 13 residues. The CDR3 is CAWSVLLRSEQYF. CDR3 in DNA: TGTGCCTGGAGTGTACTACTGAGAAGCGAGCAGTACTTC.

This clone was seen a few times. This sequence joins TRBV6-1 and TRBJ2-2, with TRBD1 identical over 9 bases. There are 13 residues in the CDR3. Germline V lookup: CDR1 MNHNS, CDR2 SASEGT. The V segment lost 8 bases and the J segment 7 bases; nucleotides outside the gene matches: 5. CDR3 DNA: TGTGCCAGCCGGGACAGGGTTTTCGGGGAGCTGTTTTTT. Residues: CASRDRVFGELFF.

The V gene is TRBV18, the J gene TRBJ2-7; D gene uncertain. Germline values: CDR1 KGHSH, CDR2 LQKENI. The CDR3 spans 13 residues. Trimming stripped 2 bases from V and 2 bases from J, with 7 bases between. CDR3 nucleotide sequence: TGTGCCAGCTCACCAGAGGCTACCTACGAGCAGTACTTC. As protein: CASSPEATYEQYF.

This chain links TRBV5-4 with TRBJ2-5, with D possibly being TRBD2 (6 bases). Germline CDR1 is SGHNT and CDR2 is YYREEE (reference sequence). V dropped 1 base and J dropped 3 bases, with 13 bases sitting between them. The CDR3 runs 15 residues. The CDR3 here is CASSLLGGGKETQYF. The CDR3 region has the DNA TGTGCCAGCAGCTTGCTGGGAGGTGGAAAAGAGACCCAGTACTTC.